One sample yielded the 9 T cell receptor beta chains listed below, sequenced in a study of cytomegalovirus exposure and HLA in healthy donors. The protocol was immunoSEQ multiplex PCR, while the TCRdb copy is restricted to in-frame clones and leaves out a portion. The sample lists around 110,000 clones, roughly 90% seen once, with more than 1.5% in the top ten. The sequenced material came from PBMCs. The receptors derive from a young woman in good health and CMV-seropositive.

The chain combines TRBV6-5 with TRBJ2-2; no clear D. Germline values: CDR1 MNHEY, CDR2 SVGAGI. The V and J ends lost 0 bases and 1 base respectively, with 6 bases between them. The CDR3 consists of 15 residues. In DNA form, the CDR3 reads TGTGCCAGCAGTTACTCGGCAGGGAACACCGGGGAGCTGTTTTTT. Residues: CASSYSAGNTGELFF.

The CDR3 reads CASRLGTSGPGELFF. CDR3 sequence (DNA): TGTGCCAGCAGACTCGGGACTAGCGGGCCCGGGGAGCTGTTTTTT. The chain joins TRBV6-5 to TRBJ2-2, with 12 nucleotides matching TRBD2. The germline V gene has CDR1 MNHEY and CDR2 SVGAGI. The CDR3 contains 15 residues. With V trimmed by 6 bases and J by 6 bases, 5 bases remained unmatched.

V gene TRBV2 combines with J gene TRBJ1-5; a weak D match, TRBD1 (6 bases). Germline V gives CDR1 SNHLY, CDR2 FYNNEI. The CDR3 sequence is 19 residues long. Trimming pared 2 bases from V and 1 base from J, leaving 21 bases between. CDR3 DNA: TGTGCCAGCAGTGAATCGACGATGAGCTGGGGGCGAAGCAATCAGCCCCAGCATTTT. Its protein is CASSESTMSWGRSNQPQHF.

There are many counts of this clone. The chain employs TRBV7-9 and TRBJ2-2; the D gene is possibly TRBD2 (6 bases). The V end was cut by 10 bases, the J end by 2 bases, with 17 bases between. CDR3 length equals 15 residues. The germline CDR1 and CDR2 sequences are SEHNR and FQNEAQ (reference sequence). In nucleotides, the CDR3 is TGTGCCACTGATTGGGGAGGCCTTAACACCGGGGAGCTGTTTTTT. This sequence encodes CATDWGGLNTGELFF.

The chain uses TRBV2 and TRBJ2-3, with D possibly TRBD1 on 5 matching bases. This CDR3 spans 13 amino acids. V dropped 7 bases and J dropped 0 bases, with 8 bases sitting between them. Germline CDR1 reads SNHLY; CDR2 reads FYNNEI. CDR3 sequence reads: CASNYRSTDTQYF. The CDR3 coding sequence is TGTGCCAGCAATTACAGGAGCACAGATACGCAGTATTTT.

The gene calls are TRBV10-1 and TRBJ2-5; 7 bases fit TRBD1. The CDR3 totals 15 residues. CDR1 and CDR2 (germline): WNHNN, SYGVQD (reference sequence). The V gene end was trimmed by 5 bases and the J gene end by 3 bases; junction bases not matched to a gene: 9. The DNA of the CDR3 is TGCGCCAGCAGTAAGACCGGGACAGAAAAAGAGACCCAGTACTTC. Its protein product is CASSKTGTEKETQYF.

In regard to this clone: The same CDR3 arises from other DNA sequences in this sample as well. V and J are TRBV2 and TRBJ2-1; 11 bases are a match to TRBD2. Germline CDR1 SNHLY, CDR2 FYNNEI. V lost 6 bases to trimming and J lost 4 bases; unmatched junction nucleotides: 8. CDR3 length: 16 amino acids. The CDR3 sequence: CASSSPLAGVYNEQFF. The CDR3 DNA follows: TGTGCCAGCAGCTCTCCACTAGCGGGGGTATACAATGAGCAGTTCTTC.

The chain joins TRBV6-5 to TRBJ1-2; no clear D gene. Germline V lookup: CDR1 MNHEY, CDR2 SVGAGI. The CDR3 length is 14 residues. The V end lost 0 bases, the J end lost 8 bases, and 13 bases lay between the germline ends. Here the CDR3 DNA reads TGTGCCAGCAGTTACTCGAGGTTTGGTGGAGGCTACACCTTC. Translating gives CASSYSRFGGGYTF.

The chain has TRBV6-1 and TRBJ1-2, with D perhaps TRBD1 (6 bases). The CDR3 sequence is 15 residues long. Deletions cut 1 base from V and 5 bases from J, with 14 bases between. CDR1 MNHNS and CDR2 SASEGT come from the germline V gene. The CDR3 here is CASSEGTEKGYGYTF. Written as DNA, the CDR3 is TGTGCCAGCAGTGAAGGGACAGAGAAGGGGTATGGCTACACCTTC.